Detailed here is one T cell receptor beta chain. What it binds is unknown. This CDR3 region has 15 residues. V lost 0 bases and J lost 6, with 12 bases in between. In germline, CDR1 is LNHNV, CDR2 YYDKDF (reference sequence). The data belong to a study of blood T cells in healthy people across ages. Using a J-beta primer mix together with a sample-barcoded 5' primer, a second PCR was run for about 7 to 12 cycles. Researchers report that a template-switch adaptor with 12 random nucleotides tagged each cDNA molecule. TCRdb called the 5' RACE reads again in MiXCR, with one record for every CDR3 protein. Here the sample spans 1.4 million to 1.5 million distinct CDR3 sequences, 42% being singletons. Notes on the study in general: Diversity of TCR beta per million T cells declined in a roughly linear way with age. Expanded clonotype changes were possibly confounded by unknown donor CMV status.

The specimen was blood. The chain is built from TRBV15 and TRBJ2-1, with D hard to call. The receptor was isolated from a woman between 18 and 30 years old in good health. The CDR3 DNA follows: TGTGCCACCAGCAGAGATTTGGGCGGCTGCAATGAGCAGTTCTTC. Encoded protein: CATSRDLGGCNEQFF. Based on the CDR3 plus reference TRBV15 and TRBJ2-1, the full variable domain is DAMVIQNPRYQVTQFGKPVTLSCSQTLNHNVMYWYQQKSSQAPKLLFHYYDKDFNNEADTPDNFQSRRPNTSFCFLDIRSPGLGDTAMYLCATSRDLGGCNEQFFGPGTRLTVL.